This T cell receptor beta chain appears in the sequencing data of a study of control samples from healthy donors and cancer patients. TCRdb's table, derived via immunoSEQ multiplex PCR, lists solely in-frame clones and lacks some. The sample contains 45,000 to 55,000 clones, 93% of which appear only once. V shed 6 bases and J shed 4 bases, with 18 bases lying between them. The CDR3 spans 15 residues. In germline, CDR1 is SNHLY, CDR2 FYNNEI. The V call is TRBV2, the J call TRBJ1-1; D ambiguous. This TCR came from a woman aged 50 to 65 with head and neck cancer. Sequenced sample: PBMCs. CDR3 amino acids: CASRPFLTGSTEAFF. CDR3 bases: TGTGCCAGCAGGCCATTCCTGACTGGTAGCACTGAAGCTTTCTTT.